A single T cell receptor (beta chain) is shown here with its context. Its antigen is not known. This entry is derived from a study of shared clonotypes between healthy human individuals. Points from the study as a whole: Naive CD4 clonotypes overlapped across a handful of donors at about 5.3%.

The table came from immunoSEQ multiplex PCR; TCRdb's copy has only in-frame clones and leaves some out. The sample records about 2.4 million clones, approximately 93% being singletons. There are 14 residues in the CDR3. Trimming removed 2 bases at V and 10 bases at J, with 20 bases between. From germline, CDR1 is SQVTM and CDR2 ANQGSEA. This TCR came from a young man in good health. Some clones in this sample may be carry-over from other donors' samples. The sample consisted of naive CD4+ T cells from PBMCs. Subset noted: CD45RA+ positively selected. The chain combines TRBV29-1 with TRBJ1-1; tentative D call: TRBD1 (6 bases). CDR3 loop: CSVERTVKREGAFF. CDR3 DNA: TGCAGCGTTGAAAGGACAGTTAAAAGGGAGGGAGCTTTCTTT.